This T cell receptor (beta chain) was identified during a study of cytomegalovirus exposure and HLA in healthy donors (TCRdb year 2017). General notes on the study: In an earlier analysis of roughly 590 of the donors, 250 to 300 Gb of sequence data and 120 million or so unique TCR beta sequences from 150 million to 200 million T cells were reported. An early release covering just under 650 HLA-typed donors comprised 250 to 350 gigabases of sequencing data and approximately 85 million unique TCR sequences. The genetic ancestry cluster associated with self-reported Caucasian donors included roughly 84% of the 398 genotyped donors. The study was designed to test whether signatures of past pathogen exposure could be identified by cataloging public T cell receptors. The T cell repertoires of around 670 subjects were profiled by immunosequencing and related to cytomegalovirus serostatus. In addition to the first cohort of 666 subjects, a separate validation cohort of over 90 different subjects was used. The study combined high-throughput TCR immunosequencing, statistical association of individual TCRs with disease status, and machine learning to predict cytomegalovirus infection status. To study patterns of TCR occurrence, a later analysis re-analyzed previously published TCR beta repertoires from 666 donors and added high-resolution HLA genotyping. Rather than using new phenotypic data, the later analysis identified candidate immune exposures from TCR beta sequences and from how often those sequences occurred across donors. In an earlier analysis of about 590 of the donors, high-throughput TCR beta sequencing was used to judge whether each TCR beta V gene segment behaved as functional or pseudogenic. Donor age, sex, ethnicity and CMV serostatus were compiled alongside the repertoire data. Genome-wide SNP genotypes for about 65% of the roughly 670 donors were used in a later genetic analysis, which treated that subset as a discovery cohort. Every repertoire in the discovery cohort had been generated on one and the same sequencing platform. Both class I and class II loci were covered by HLA typing, at four-digit resolution. Typing coverage differed by locus: A, B, C, DRB1 and DQB1 were typed in about 629-640 donors, DQA1 in roughly 510, DPA1 in some 600, and DPB1 in 472. Because of strong linkage in the cohort, four to six DR-DQ haplotypes were treated as single units for association and clustering. Across approximately 400 genotyped donors of the cohort, an average of roughly 250,000 unique TCR beta nucleotide sequences per donor were sequenced, and 15% to 20% of those sequences were non-productive. The full study reports these points: A cluster of highly shared sequence variants was judged likely to represent a technical artifact of the sequencing pipeline. Most TCR sequences were observed very rarely across donors, whereas some public TCRs were present in many individuals. In vitro tests confirmed that a few of the cytomegalovirus-associated TCR beta chains recognize cytomegalovirus antigens. When HLA alleles, especially DR and DQ, strongly co-occurred, TCR associations were difficult to assign to individual alleles. In an earlier analysis of roughly 500 of the donors, most TCR beta V segments appeared in productive rearrangements about 90% or about 30% of the time, broadly matching IMGT annotations. Because the 87-base-pair reads could not distinguish some IMGT-functional V segments, including TRBV6-2 and TRBV6-3, those segments were excluded. The authors suggested that the approach could potentially be extended to other disease states and immunological phenotypes. A later analysis found that HLA-associated TCR beta chains were more clonally expanded and had lower generation probabilities than equally common non-associated chains. The study listed 164 TCR beta chains as associated with cytomegalovirus. In both the original and validation cohorts, the classifier was reported to diagnose cytomegalovirus status with high specificity and sensitivity. In this cohort, only TCR beta chains were sequenced, and detectable features were limited by the absence of alpha or paired-chain data. A later analysis found that TCR association rates varied across HLA loci, with DRB1 alleles showing the most associated TCRs and HLA-C alleles the fewest. V-gene and J-gene trimming of TCR beta chains was associated with a missense DCLRE1C variant in a later genetic analysis, and the association was replicated in an independent cohort. The presence/absence analyses assumed that sequencing depth was roughly uniform across donors, and that assumption may not be true. Correlated functional status among segregating V segments might be attributable to linkage disequilibrium, but an unknown experimental factor could not be ruled out. In a later analysis, several top co-occurrence clusters were reported to appear linked to parvovirus B19, influenza, CMV and Epstein-Barr virus. In a later genetic analysis, fewer N-insertions in productive TCRs were reported among donors in an Asian-associated ancestry cluster than the roughly 700-donor mean. A further reported finding was that TCR beta sequences accurately predicted the HLA-A and HLA-B alleles for most subjects in the first cohort. Immune exposure information for the cohort was limited to CMV serostatus. Because counts were too low, about 18 rarely observed V segments, including chromosome 9 orphons, were excluded from the earlier analysis of fewer than 650 of the donors. Specific HLA alleles were associated with 15,000 to 20,000 TCR beta sequences at a false discovery rate of 0.05 in a later analysis. According to a later analysis, most CMV-associated TCR beta chains appeared to be HLA-restricted, and the HLA associations seemed to be driven largely by CMV exposure. HLA typing was unavailable for some donors at each locus, so association tests used only the typed subset.

The cohort comprised some 730 healthy bone marrow donors. Cohort members were all nominally healthy when sampled, although unrecorded immune exposures were likely present. The donor tested CMV seropositive, placing the donor among the 250 to 350 seropositive members of the cohort. A peripheral blood sample was provided by each donor, and peripheral blood mononuclear cells were used for TCR beta sequencing. Genomic DNA was extracted from the blood cell samples with the Qiagen DNeasy Blood Extraction Kit. Libraries were made using the immunoSEQ multiplex PCR assay. A mixture of 60 forward primers for TCR Vbeta segments and 13 reverse primers for TCR Jbeta segments was used in the multiplex PCR. A multiplex PCR assay on genomic DNA amplified the CDR3 region of rearranged TCR beta genes. On the Illumina HiSeq System, the amplified TCR beta libraries were sequenced as 87-base-pair reads. Per the original workflow: Across the 600 to 700 repertoires, a later analysis counted approximately 83 million unique TCR beta chains, about 10 million of which were shared by at least two donors. A nearest-neighbor algorithm error-corrected the raw reads and collapsed the reads into unique sequences, merging closely related sequences to remove PCR and sequencing errors. V, D and J gene segments were assigned by aligning CDR3 sequences to IMGT reference sequences. For a sequence to be retained, at least a six-nucleotide match to both a V gene segment and a J gene segment was required. A rearrangement counted as productive if the CDR3 had no stop codons and remained in frame with V and J, and every other rearrangement counted as non-productive. CDR3 was defined according to IMGT convention as the region running from the second conserved V-encoded cysteine to the conserved J-encoded phenylalanine. The earlier analysis of about 610 of the donors excluded any sequence lacking an unambiguous match to a single V gene segment. In an earlier analysis of more than 500 of the donors, a V segment was called functional when productive rearrangements were above 56.7%, and segregating when the standard deviation between donors exceeded 5%. A statistical classification framework was built for diagnosing cytomegalovirus status from the catalog of TCR beta chain sequences. In a later analysis, TCR nucleotide sequences were compared against IMGT/GENE-DB human TR gene sequences so that V and J genes could be assigned. A later analysis assigned CDR3 sequences and most-parsimonious VDJ recombination scenarios with the TCRdist pipeline. In a later analysis, each TCR beta chain was defined by its CDR3 amino acid sequence together with its V-gene family, and reads without a unique V-gene family were excluded. To address suspected cross-contamination and a sequencing artifact, a later analysis removed 550 to 750 highly shared, low-generation-probability nucleotide sequences. In a later analysis, a clonal expansion index for each public chain was calculated from normalized within-repertoire ranks of inferred template counts. In a later analysis, generation probabilities were computed with a VDJ recombination model fitted to out-of-frame rearrangements, and the resulting probabilities were checked against IGoR. A later analysis scored TCR-TCR, TCR-HLA and TCR-CMV co-occurrence with hypergeometric tests, applying a repertoire-size bias correction to TCR pairs. To estimate false discovery rates, a later analysis permuted the HLA or CMV assignments 20 times. In a later analysis, co-occurring TCRs were grouped using DBSCAN, with TCRdist sequence similarity added in when clustering inside HLA-allele-positive subsets. For co-occurrence clustering, repertoires with fewer than 30,000 or more than 120,000 public chains were excluded, along with four or five repertoires with anomalous nucleotide sharing. In TCRdb, the immuneACCESS table is reduced to in-frame sequences with V and J assigned. These tables do not hold every clone; where another copy was compared, an unresolved V gene accounts for under half, and the others remain unexplained. The D gene and trimming were derived from the DNA, and the V and J assignments and clone size from that table. In all, the sample holds roughly 100,000 clones, and over 65% of those were seen once. The ten largest clones take up around 8.4% of the sample.

The germline V and J ends show losses of 6 bases and 2 bases respectively, and no gene match explains 7 bases of the junction. The germline V gene gives CDR1 as MNHNS and CDR2 as SASEGT. There are 14 amino acids in the CDR3, from cysteine to phenylalanine inclusive. The kept DNA is CDR3 alone, 42 bases in frame from the first base. As concerns this clone: Its antigen remains undetermined. The input lacks base qualities; no much larger clone sits a single base away.

Sequenced input: PBMCs. The chain was built from TRBV6-1 and TRBJ2-7, and 7 bases in between align with TRBD2. The receptor's source is a man aged 40-49 years in good health and CMV-seropositive. The nucleotide sequence is TGTGCCAGCAGAGGACCTGGACTAGCCTACGAGCAGTACTTC. This gives the protein CASRGPGLAYEQYF.